The rows below give T cell receptor beta chains drawn from one sample of a study of blood T cell repertoires in COVID-19. The data were produced by immunoSEQ multiplex PCR, yet TCRdb's version contains in-frame clones alone and is incomplete. The sample holds around 170,000 clones; about 80% are singletons and the top ten take approximately 12%. The source material was peripheral blood. Every receptor here comes from a man between 65 and 85 years old who had recovered from COVID-19. The CDR3 runs from the conserved cysteine through the conserved F or W. A D gene is named only where the DNA matches it firmly. Expanded clones get a size class; other rows say once, few or many, or leave the size out.

cdr3_nt cdr3_aa d_call j_call v_call clone_size
TGTGCCAGCAGCTACAGGGGATGGCCCCAGCATTTT CASSYRGWPQHF . TRBJ1-5 TRBV21-1 .
TGTGCCAGTAGTAAATTAGCGGATCCGAACACCGGGGAGCTGTTTTTT CASSKLADPNTGELFF . TRBJ2-2 TRBV19 .
TGTGCCAGCAGCCAAGATAAAGGGGCCGGGGAGACCCAGTACTTC CASSQDKGAGETQYF . TRBJ2-5 TRBV3-1/TRBV3-2 .
TGTGCCAGCAGCTTGTACTACAATGAGCAGTTCTTC CASSLYYNEQFF . TRBJ2-1 TRBV5-8 .
TGTGCCAGCAGCAATCGTGCGGGGACAGGGGTTGGCAATCAGCCCCAGCATTTT CASSNRAGTGVGNQPQHF . TRBJ1-5 TRBV21-1 .
TGTGCCAGCAGGGACAGGGGACCCCTCGACTACGAGCAGTACTTC CASRDRGPLDYEQYF TRBD1 TRBJ2-7 TRBV28 few
TGTGCCAGCAGCCCTCGGGGGACGACCTACGAGCAGTACTTC CASSPRGTTYEQYF . TRBJ2-7 TRBV7-8 .
TGTGCCAGCAGCTTATCAGGAGGCGGGAAGAGGGCCTACGAGCAGTACTTC CASSLSGGGKRAYEQYF . TRBJ2-7 TRBV11-2 few
TGTGCCAGCATCTTTTTCGGTGAGCAGTACTTC CASIFFGEQYF . TRBJ2-7 TRBV27 .
TGTGCCAGCAGGACCGGGACAAAAGAAGATGAAAAACTGTTTTTT CASRTGTKEDEKLFF . TRBJ1-4 TRBV28 .
TGTGCCAGCAGTTTATCTTCAGGGTCAAGGTACGAGCAGTACTTC CASSLSSGSRYEQYF . TRBJ2-7 TRBV27 .
TGTGCCAGCAGCGTAGTCCCGGGAGTCTCCTACAATGAGCAGTTCTTC CASSVVPGVSYNEQFF . TRBJ2-1 TRBV9 .
TGCGCCAGCAGCACCGGGACTAGCAAAAGCACAGATACGCAGTATTTT CASSTGTSKSTDTQYF TRBD2 TRBJ2-3 TRBV5-1 few
TGTGCCAGCAGCCAAGGGGGGGCTAGCGGGCAAGAGACCCAGTACTTC CASSQGGASGQETQYF TRBD2 TRBJ2-5 TRBV3-1/TRBV3-2 .
TGCGCCAGCAGGTCTAGCGGGTTGAACACCGGGGAGCTGTTTTTT CASRSSGLNTGELFF TRBD2 TRBJ2-2 TRBV5-1 .
TGTGCCAGCAGAACAGGGGTCTCCTACAATGAGCAGTTCTTC CASRTGVSYNEQFF TRBD1 TRBJ2-1 TRBV28 .
TGTGCCAGCAGCGCCCAGGGACAGGGGGTTGCACCCCTCCACTTT CASSAQGQGVAPLHF TRBD1 TRBJ1-6 TRBV7-8 .
TGTGCCAGTAGTATCATTGTGGACAGGATGTACGAGCAGTACTTC CASSIIVDRMYEQYF TRBD1 TRBJ2-7 TRBV19 .
TGTGCCAGCAACCCAGGACAGGGTTCCTACAATGAGCAGTTCTTC CASNPGQGSYNEQFF TRBD1 TRBJ2-1 TRBV2 .
TGTGCCACCCAGAGGGGGCGCTCGGGCACCGGGGAGCTGTTTTTT CATQRGRSGTGELFF TRBD1 TRBJ2-2 TRBV6-5 .
TGTGCCAGTAGTGACCGGGACAGCCATTACGAGCAGTACTTC CASSDRDSHYEQYF TRBD1 TRBJ2-7 TRBV19 .
TGCGCCAGCAGCTTAGACAGGAGTAATGAAAAACTGTTTTTT CASSLDRSNEKLFF . TRBJ1-4 TRBV5-1 once
TGTGCCAGCAGTTTTACTAGCGGGAGTTTCTCAGATACGCAGTATTTT CASSFTSGSFSDTQYF TRBD2 TRBJ2-3 TRBV28 .
TGTGCCAGCAGCTTAGTTACAGGGCCCTATGGCTACACCTTC CASSLVTGPYGYTF . TRBJ1-2 TRBV7-9 .
TGTGCCAGCAGCTCTACCGGGACTTCCTACAATGAGCAGTTCTTC CASSSTGTSYNEQFF . TRBJ2-1 TRBV7-9 .
TGTGCCATCACCGACGCGGGGAGGACCCAGCATTTT CAITDAGRTQHF . TRBJ1-5 TRBV6-6 .
TGTGCCAGCAGTGACAAACTCCTTGGGGTAGCGGGAGAGGTCGGGGAGCTGTTTTTT CASSDKLLGVAGEVGELFF TRBD2 TRBJ2-2 TRBV9 .
TGCGCCAGCAGTGAGGGAGCGGGGAGCACAGATACGCAGTATTTT CASSEGAGSTDTQYF TRBD2 TRBJ2-3 TRBV10-1 .
TGTGCCAGCAGTTACTCATTCCGACAGCTTCCCTACGAGCAGTACTTC CASSYSFRQLPYEQYF . TRBJ2-7 TRBV6-5 .